The T cell receptor (beta chain) described here comes from a study of human T cells and chemical hapten exposure. Turning to the study itself: Patients having alopecia areata, totalis or universalis were mostly female. Small pooled library volume differences mainly caused per-sample TCR yield variation.

J lost 5 bases, V lost 4 bases, and 8 bases had no gene match. The length of the CDR3 is 15 residues. Germline loops: CDR1 SEHNR, CDR2 FQNEAQ (reference sequence). The time point denotes: patch test 1, 2 weeks after DPC sensitization. The sample's treatment: therapeutic diphenylcyclopropenone sensitization with weekly scalp DPC. The template was total RNA from unfractionated whole blood. Individual cDNA molecules had unique molecular identifiers attached to them by the library. MiXCR was run by TCRdb on the RACE reads, yielding one entry per CDR3 protein. The sample includes roughly 190,000 distinct CDR3 sequences, more than 20% of them seen just once.

The gene calls are TRBV7-9 and TRBJ2-5, with 9 nucleotides matching TRBD1. The TCR was taken from a woman in her forties or fifties with alopecia areata. Some clones in this sample may be carry-over from other donors' samples. This material consisted of whole blood, taken in connection with sensitization to the hapten diphenylcyclopropenone (DPC). CDR3 bases: TGTGCCAGCAGCTGGGGACAGGGAGAGGGTGAGACCCAGTACTTC. This codes for CASSWGQGEGETQYF.